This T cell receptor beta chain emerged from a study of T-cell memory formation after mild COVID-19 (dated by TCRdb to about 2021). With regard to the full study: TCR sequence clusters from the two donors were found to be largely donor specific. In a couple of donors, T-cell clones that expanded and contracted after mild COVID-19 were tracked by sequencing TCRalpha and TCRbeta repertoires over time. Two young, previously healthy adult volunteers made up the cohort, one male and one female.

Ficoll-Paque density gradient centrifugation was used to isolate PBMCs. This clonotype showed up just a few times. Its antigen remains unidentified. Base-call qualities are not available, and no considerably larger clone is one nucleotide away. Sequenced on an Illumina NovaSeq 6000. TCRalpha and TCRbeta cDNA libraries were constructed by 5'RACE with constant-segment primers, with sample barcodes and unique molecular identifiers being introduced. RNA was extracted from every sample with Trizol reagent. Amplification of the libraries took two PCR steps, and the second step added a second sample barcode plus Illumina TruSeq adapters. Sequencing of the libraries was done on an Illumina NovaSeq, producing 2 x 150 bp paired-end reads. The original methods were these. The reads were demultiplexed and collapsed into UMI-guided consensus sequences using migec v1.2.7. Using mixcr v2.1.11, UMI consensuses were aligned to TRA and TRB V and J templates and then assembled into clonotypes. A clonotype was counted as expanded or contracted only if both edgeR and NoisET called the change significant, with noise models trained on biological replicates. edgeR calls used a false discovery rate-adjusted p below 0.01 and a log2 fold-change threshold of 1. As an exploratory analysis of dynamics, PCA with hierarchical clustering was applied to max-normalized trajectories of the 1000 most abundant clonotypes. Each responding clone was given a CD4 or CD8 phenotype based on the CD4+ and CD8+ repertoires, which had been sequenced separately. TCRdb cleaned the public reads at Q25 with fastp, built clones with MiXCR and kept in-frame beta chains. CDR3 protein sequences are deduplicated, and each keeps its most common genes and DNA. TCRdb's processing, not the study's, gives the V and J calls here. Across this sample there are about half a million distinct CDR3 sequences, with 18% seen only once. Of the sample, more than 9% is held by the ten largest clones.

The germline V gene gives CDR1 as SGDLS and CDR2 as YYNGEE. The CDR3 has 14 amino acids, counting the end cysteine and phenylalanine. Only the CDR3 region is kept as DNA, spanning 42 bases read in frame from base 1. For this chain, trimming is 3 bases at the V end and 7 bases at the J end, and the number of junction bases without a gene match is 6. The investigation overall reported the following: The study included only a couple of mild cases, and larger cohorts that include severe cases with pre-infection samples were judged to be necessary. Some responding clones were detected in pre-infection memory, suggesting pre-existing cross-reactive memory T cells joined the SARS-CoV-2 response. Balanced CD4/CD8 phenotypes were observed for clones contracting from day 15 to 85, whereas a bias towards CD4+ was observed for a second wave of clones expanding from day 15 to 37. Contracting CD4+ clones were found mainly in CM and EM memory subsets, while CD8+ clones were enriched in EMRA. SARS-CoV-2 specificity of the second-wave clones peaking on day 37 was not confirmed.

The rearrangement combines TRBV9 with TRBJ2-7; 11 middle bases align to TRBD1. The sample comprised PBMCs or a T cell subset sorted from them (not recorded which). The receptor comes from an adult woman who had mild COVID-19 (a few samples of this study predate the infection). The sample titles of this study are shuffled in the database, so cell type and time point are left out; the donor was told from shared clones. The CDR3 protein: CASSGDRGSGEQYF. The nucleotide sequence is TGTGCCAGCAGCGGGGACAGGGGGAGTGGTGAGCAGTACTTC.